The clone carrying this TCR beta chain showed up just a few times. What it recognizes is unknown. This sample was taken from a study of identical twins. Study results and caveats: The models systematically underestimated how much out-of-frame TCR alpha was shared in monozygotic twins.

Via MiXCR, TCRdb re-called the 5' RACE reads, giving one row per CDR3 protein. This table holds around 530,000 distinct CDR3 sequences, approximately 16% found once. V dropped 3 bases and J dropped 2 bases, with 10 bases sitting between them. The CDR3 totals 13 residues. The germline V gene has CDR1 DFQATT and CDR2 SNEGSKA (reference sequence). These data also formed part of another study, on yellow fever vaccine responses in identical twins.

The TCR sequence derives from a young woman in good health. The material sequenced was CD4+ T cells sorted from blood. The chain couples TRBV20-1 to TRBJ1-1; D unclear. In nucleotides, the CDR3 is TGCAGTGCTAGCCAAGGGTTTAACACTGAAGCTTTCTTT. It yields the protein CSASQGFNTEAFF.